This T cell receptor (beta chain) was identified in a study of chemoradiotherapy in HPV16-positive cancers. Study-wide results and caveats: Only a couple of HPV16-positive patients supplied the functional HPV-specificity definition. Non-HPV-specific T cells did not expand in tumors during treatment, whereas candidate HPV-specific clones and E7-related motifs did.

CDR1 is MDHEN and CDR2 is SYDVKM in the germline V gene. Between the trimmed V and J ends, which lost 6 bases and 4 bases, there was a span of 10 bases. The length of the CDR3 is 13 residues. Concerning this clone: As yet, its antigen is unknown.

Clones were read by immunoSEQ multiplex PCR, and TCRdb kept only the in-frame ones, dropping some. In the table there are over 10,000 clones, around 80% of which are singletons. Over chemoradiotherapy, repertoires were sampled more than once. The chain couples TRBV28 to TRBJ1-5, with D possibly being TRBD1 (6 bases). This clonotype originated in a human donor with HPV-associated anogenital cancer. Sample collection occurred from a patient who underwent chemoradiotherapy. The CDR3 spells CASRGAQNQPQHF. CDR3 sequence (DNA): TGTGCCAGCAGGGGGGCCCAAAATCAGCCCCAGCATTTT. The full variable domain, rest sourced from reference TRBV28 and TRBJ1-5, is DVKVTQSSRYLVKRTGEKVFLECVQDMDHENMFWYRQDPGLGLRLIYFSYDVKMKEKGDIPEGYSVSREKKERFSLILESASTNQTSMYLCASRGAQNQPQHFGDGTRLSIL.